The clone carrying this T cell receptor (beta chain) was observed a few times. The antigen is unknown. The sample comes from a study of cytomegalovirus exposure and HLA in healthy donors. General study findings and limits: An analysis was carried out later, and it reportedly showed fewer N-insertions in an Asian-associated ancestry cluster than the roughly 670-donor mean. A missense DCLRE1C variant was associated with V- and J-gene trimming of TCR beta chains in a later analysis, and an independent cohort replicated the association. In an earlier analysis, most TCR beta V segments were productive about 87% or about 30% of the time.

13 Jbeta primers and 60 Vbeta primers were used for the PCR. Repertoires were generated with immunoSEQ multiplex PCR, while TCRdb's copy carries only in-frame clones and drops some. This table holds about 110,000 clones, approximately 82% found once. The CDR3 runs to 15 residues. Germline lookup yields CDR1 SGHRS and CDR2 YFSETQ. V shed 2 bases and J 0 bases; nucleotides not matched to a gene: 2. The sample comprised PBMCs. This receptor was taken from a man aged 25 to 45 in good health and CMV-seropositive. This rearrangement joins TRBV5-1 to TRBJ2-5; 9 positions match TRBD1. For the CDR3, the DNA is TGCGCCAGCAGCTTTGGGACAGGGCACCAAGAGACCCAGTACTTC. Amino acids: CASSFGTGHQETQYF.